This TCR beta chain was retrieved from a study of T cells in Graves' hyperthyroidism and ophthalmopathy. Germline CDR1 and CDR2: SNHLY and FYNNEI. CDR3 length equals 14 residues. Trimming cost V 3 bases and J 8 bases, with 17 bases left between them. The TCR beta CDR3 regions underwent amplification using RNA transcripts as the source. In the first-round RT-PCR of the TCR CDR3, the HTBI primer set was used. Via MiXCR, TCRdb re-called the multiplex PCR reads, giving one row per CDR3 protein. Among around 340,000 distinct CDR3 sequences listed, around a fifth were seen once. Investigators excluded patients with uncontrolled infection, other autoimmune disease, pregnancy or lactation. This clonotype was seen at least ten times.

The sequencing sample was made of blood. The receptor was derived from a woman in her 50s with Graves' hyperthyroidism. The chain joins TRBV2 to TRBJ2-7; D is uncertain. CDR3 in DNA: TGTGCCAGCAGTGAGAGCCAGCCTGGCCGGAAGCAGTACTTC. Its translation: CASSESQPGRKQYF.